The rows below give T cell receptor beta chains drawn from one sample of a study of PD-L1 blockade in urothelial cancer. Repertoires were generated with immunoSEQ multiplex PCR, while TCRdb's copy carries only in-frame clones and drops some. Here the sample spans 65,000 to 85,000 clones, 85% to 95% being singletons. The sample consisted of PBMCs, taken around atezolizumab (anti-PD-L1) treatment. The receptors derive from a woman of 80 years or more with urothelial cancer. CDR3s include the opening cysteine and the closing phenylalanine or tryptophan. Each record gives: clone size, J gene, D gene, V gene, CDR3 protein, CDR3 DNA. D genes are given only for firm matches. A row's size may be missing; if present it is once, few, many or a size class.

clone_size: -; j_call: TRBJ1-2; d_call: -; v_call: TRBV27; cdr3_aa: CASSLGGGYGYTF; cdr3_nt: TGTGCCAGCAGTTTAGGGGGAGGCTATGGCTACACCTTC
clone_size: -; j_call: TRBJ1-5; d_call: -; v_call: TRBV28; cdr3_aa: CASSFPGDQPQHF; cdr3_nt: TGTGCCAGCAGTTTTCCAGGGGATCAGCCCCAGCATTTT
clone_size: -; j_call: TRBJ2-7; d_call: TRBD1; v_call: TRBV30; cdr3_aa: CAWSGIGQGAREQYF; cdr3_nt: TGTGCCTGGAGTGGGATCGGACAGGGGGCAAGAGAGCAGTACTTC
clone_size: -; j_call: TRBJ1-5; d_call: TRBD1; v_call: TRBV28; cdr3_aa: CASSLITGGILLAQHF; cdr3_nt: TGTGCCAGCAGTTTAATAACAGGGGGGATTTTATTAGCCCAGCATTTT
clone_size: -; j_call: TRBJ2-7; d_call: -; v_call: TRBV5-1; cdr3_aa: CASSLTDGEQYF; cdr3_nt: TGCGCCAGCAGCCTGACAGACGGCGAGCAGTACTTC
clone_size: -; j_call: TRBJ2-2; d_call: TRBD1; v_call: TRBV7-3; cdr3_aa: CASSSTGADTGELFF; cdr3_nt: TGTGCCAGCAGCTCGACAGGGGCCGACACCGGGGAGCTGTTTTTT
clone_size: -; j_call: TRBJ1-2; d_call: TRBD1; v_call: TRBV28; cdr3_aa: CASSLDRGLVGYTF; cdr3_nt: TGTGCCAGCAGCCTTGACAGGGGGCTCGTTGGCTACACCTTC
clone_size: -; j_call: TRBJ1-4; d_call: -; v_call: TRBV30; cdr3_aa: CACIYGLGEEKLFF; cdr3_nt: TGTGCCTGTATCTACGGCCTCGGGGAGGAAAAACTGTTTTTT
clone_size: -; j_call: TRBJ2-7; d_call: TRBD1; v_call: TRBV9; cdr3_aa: CASSSSGTGSEQYF; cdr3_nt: TGTGCCAGCAGCTCCTCCGGGACAGGGTCCGAGCAGTACTTC
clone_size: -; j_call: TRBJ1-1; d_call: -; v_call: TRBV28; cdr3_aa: CASSLAGSLNTEAFF; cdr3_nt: TGTGCCAGCAGTTTGGCGGGCAGTCTGAACACTGAAGCTTTCTTT
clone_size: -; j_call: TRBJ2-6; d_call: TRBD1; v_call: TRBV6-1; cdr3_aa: CASIDRGQYSGANVLTF; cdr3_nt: TGTGCCAGCATTGACAGGGGGCAATACTCTGGGGCCAACGTCCTGACTTTC
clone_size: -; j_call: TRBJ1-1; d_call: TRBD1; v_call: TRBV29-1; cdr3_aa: CSVAVPGQGRDEAFF; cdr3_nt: TGCAGCGTCGCTGTCCCGGGACAGGGTCGGGATGAAGCTTTCTTT
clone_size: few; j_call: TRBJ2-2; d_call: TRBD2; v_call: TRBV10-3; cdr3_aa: CATSPGGNDGELFF; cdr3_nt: TGTGCCACCTCCCCGGGGGGTAATGACGGGGAGCTGTTTTTT
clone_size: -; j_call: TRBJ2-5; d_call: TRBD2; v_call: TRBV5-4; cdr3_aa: CASSLAYRPQGGEETQYF; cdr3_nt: TGTGCCAGCAGCTTGGCCTACCGTCCTCAGGGAGGGGAAGAGACCCAGTACTTC
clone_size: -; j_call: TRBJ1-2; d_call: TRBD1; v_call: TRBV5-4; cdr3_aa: CASSLARQGSNYGYTF; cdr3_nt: TGTGCCAGCAGCTTGGCTCGACAGGGATCTAACTATGGCTACACCTTC
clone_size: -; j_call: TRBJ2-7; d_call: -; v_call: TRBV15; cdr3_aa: CATRAGRSSYEQYF; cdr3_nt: TGTGCCACCAGGGCGGGAAGGAGCTCCTACGAGCAGTACTTC
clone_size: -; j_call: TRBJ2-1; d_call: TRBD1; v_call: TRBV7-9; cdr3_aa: CASSSSRGRFHNEQFF; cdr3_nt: TGTGCCAGCAGCTCGTCCAGGGGGCGCTTCCACAATGAGCAGTTCTTC
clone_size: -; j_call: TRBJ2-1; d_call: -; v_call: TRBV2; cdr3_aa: CASLQGRSYNEQFF; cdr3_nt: TGTGCCAGTCTACAGGGCCGATCCTACAATGAGCAGTTCTTC
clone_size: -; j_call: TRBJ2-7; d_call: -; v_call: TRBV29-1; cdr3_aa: CSARAETPNEQYF; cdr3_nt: TGCAGCGCTAGAGCGGAGACGCCGAACGAGCAGTACTTC
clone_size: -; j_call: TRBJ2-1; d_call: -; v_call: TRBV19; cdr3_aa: CASSSRPRTSYNEQFF; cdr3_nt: TGTGCCAGTAGTAGCCGCCCGCGCACCTCCTACAATGAGCAGTTCTTC
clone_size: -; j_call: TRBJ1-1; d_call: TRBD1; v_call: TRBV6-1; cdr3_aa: CASSEPQGARSTEAFF; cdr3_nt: TGTGCCAGCAGTGAGCCTCAGGGGGCTCGTAGCACTGAAGCTTTCTTT
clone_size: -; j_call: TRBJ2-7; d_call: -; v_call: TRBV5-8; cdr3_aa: CASSPPGTTYEQYF; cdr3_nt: TGTGCCAGCAGCCCACCAGGGACAACCTACGAGCAGTACTTC
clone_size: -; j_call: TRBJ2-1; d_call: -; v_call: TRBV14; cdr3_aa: CASSQDRRARNNEQFF; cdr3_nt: TGTGCCAGCAGCCAAGATCGCAGGGCGAGAAACAATGAGCAGTTCTTC
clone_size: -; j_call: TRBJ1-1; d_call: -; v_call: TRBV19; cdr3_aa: CASSLMGHWAFF; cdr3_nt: TGTGCCAGTAGTTTAATGGGACATTGGGCTTTCTTT
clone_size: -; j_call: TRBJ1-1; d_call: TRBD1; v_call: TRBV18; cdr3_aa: CASSSDRGSTEAFF; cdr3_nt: TGTGCCAGCTCATCAGACAGGGGGAGCACTGAAGCTTTCTTT
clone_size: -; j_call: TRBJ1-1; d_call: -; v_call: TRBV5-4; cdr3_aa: CASSRQGPVNTEAFF; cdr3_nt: TGTGCCAGCAGCCGCCAGGGGCCCGTGAACACTGAAGCTTTCTTT
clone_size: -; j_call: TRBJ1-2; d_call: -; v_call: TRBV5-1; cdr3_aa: CASSPPGANYGYTF; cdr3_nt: TGCGCCAGCAGCCCGCCGGGAGCTAACTATGGCTACACCTTC
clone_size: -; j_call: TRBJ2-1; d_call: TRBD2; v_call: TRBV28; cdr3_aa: CASSEWGGSDNEQFF; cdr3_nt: TGTGCCAGCAGCGAATGGGGCGGGAGTGACAATGAGCAGTTCTTC
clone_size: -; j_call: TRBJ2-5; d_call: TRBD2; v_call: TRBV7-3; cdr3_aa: CASSPGTSGRYQETQYF; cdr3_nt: TGTGCCAGCAGCCCGGGGACTAGCGGAAGGTACCAAGAGACCCAGTACTTC
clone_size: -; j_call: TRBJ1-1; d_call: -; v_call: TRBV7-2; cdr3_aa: CASSLHRETEAFF; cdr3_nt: TGTGCCAGCAGCCTTCACAGGGAAACTGAAGCTTTCTTT
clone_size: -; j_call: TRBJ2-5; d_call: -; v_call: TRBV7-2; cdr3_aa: CASSIPGGTQYF; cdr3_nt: TGTGCCAGCAGCATCCCCGGGGGGACCCAGTACTTC
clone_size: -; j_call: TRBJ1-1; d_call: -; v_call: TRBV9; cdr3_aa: CASSVERGSEAFF; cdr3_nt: TGTGCCAGCAGCGTAGAGCGGGGGTCCGAAGCTTTCTTT
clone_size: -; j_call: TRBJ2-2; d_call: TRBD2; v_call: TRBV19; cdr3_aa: CASSRPSGRAGELFF; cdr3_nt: TGTGCCAGTAGTAGGCCTAGCGGGAGAGCCGGGGAGCTGTTTTTT
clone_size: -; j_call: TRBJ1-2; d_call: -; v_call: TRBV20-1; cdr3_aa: CRGWGYTF; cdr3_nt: TGCCGGGGATGGGGCTACACCTTC
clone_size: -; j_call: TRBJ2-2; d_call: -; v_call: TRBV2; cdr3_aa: CASSEAGLRPNTGELFF; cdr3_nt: TGTGCCAGCAGTGAGGCGGGGTTGCGACCGAACACCGGGGAGCTGTTTTTT
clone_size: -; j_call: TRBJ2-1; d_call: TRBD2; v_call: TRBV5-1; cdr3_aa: CASSLPLAGEGNEQFF; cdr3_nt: TGCGCCAGCAGCTTGCCCCTAGCGGGAGAGGGGAATGAGCAGTTCTTC
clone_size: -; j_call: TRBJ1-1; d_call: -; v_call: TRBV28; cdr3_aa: CASSLRGRVRNTEAFF; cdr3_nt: TGTGCCAGCAGTTTACGAGGGCGGGTTCGGAACACTGAAGCTTTCTTT
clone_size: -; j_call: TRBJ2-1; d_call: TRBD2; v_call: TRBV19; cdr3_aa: CASSSTSGIRSYNEQFF; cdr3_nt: TGTGCCAGTAGTTCTACTAGCGGGATCCGCTCCTACAATGAGCAGTTCTTC
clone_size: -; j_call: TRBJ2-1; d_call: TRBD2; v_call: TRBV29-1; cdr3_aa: CSTGGGGYNEQFF; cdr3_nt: TGCAGTACCGGCGGGGGGGGCTACAATGAGCAGTTCTTC
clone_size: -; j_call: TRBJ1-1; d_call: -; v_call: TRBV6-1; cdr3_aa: CASSEAQVSGAFF; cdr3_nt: TGTGCCAGCAGTGAAGCGCAAGTGAGCGGGGCTTTCTTT
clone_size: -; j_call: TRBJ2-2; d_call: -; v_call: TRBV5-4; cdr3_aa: CASSQGWTTNTGELFF; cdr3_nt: TGTGCCAGCAGCCAGGGATGGACTACGAACACCGGGGAGCTGTTTTTT
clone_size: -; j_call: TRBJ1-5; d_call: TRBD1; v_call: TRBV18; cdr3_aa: CASSPYRDRDFSQPQHF; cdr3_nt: TGTGCCAGCTCACCTTACCGGGACAGGGATTTCTCTCAGCCCCAGCATTTT
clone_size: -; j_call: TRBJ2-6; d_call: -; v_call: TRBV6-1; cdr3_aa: CASSEAATGRRSGANVLTF; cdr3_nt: TGTGCCAGCAGTGAAGCAGCAACAGGGCGACGCTCTGGGGCCAACGTCCTGACTTTC
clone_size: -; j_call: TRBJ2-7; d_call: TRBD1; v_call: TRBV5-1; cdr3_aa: CASSPRPDRVNYEQYF; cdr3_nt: TGCGCCAGCAGCCCAAGGCCGGACAGGGTTAACTACGAGCAGTACTTC
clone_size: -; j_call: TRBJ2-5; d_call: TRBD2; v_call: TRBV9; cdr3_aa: CASSVGSGSIQETQYF; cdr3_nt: TGTGCCAGCAGCGTAGGTAGCGGGTCCATCCAAGAGACCCAGTACTTC
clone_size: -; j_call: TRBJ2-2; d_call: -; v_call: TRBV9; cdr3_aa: CASSVVADTGELFF; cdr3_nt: TGTGCCAGCAGCGTAGTGGCAGACACCGGGGAGCTGTTTTTT
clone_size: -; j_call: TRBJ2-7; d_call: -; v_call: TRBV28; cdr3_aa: CASSLFPDEQYF; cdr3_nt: TGTGCCAGCAGTTTATTCCCAGACGAGCAGTACTTC
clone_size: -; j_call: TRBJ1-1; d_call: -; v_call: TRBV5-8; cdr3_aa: CASSFPSGEAFF; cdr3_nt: TGTGCCAGCAGCTTCCCCAGCGGGGAAGCTTTCTTT
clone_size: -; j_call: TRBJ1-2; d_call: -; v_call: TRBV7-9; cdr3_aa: CASSLGQSGGGYTF; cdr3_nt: TGTGCCAGCAGCTTAGGACAGTCGGGGGGAGGCTACACCTTC
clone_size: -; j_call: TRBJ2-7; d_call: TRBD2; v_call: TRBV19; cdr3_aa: CASSIGGGVDEQYF; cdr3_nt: TGTGCCAGTAGTATCGGGGGGGGCGTCGACGAGCAGTACTTC
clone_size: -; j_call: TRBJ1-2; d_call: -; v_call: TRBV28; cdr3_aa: CASNPPARGGVYTF; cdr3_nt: TGTGCCAGCAATCCCCCAGCCCGCGGGGGGGTCTACACCTTC
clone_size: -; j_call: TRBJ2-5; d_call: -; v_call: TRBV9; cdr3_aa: CASSGGGARAETQYF; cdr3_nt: TGTGCCAGCAGCGGAGGGGGAGCCAGGGCGGAGACCCAGTACTTC
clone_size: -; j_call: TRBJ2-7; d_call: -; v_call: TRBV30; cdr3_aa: CAWGTLGGTYEQYF; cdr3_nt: TGTGCCTGGGGCACTTTAGGGGGAACCTACGAGCAGTACTTC
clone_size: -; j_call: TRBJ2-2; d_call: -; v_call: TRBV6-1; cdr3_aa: CASSEGARPFTGELFF; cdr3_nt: TGTGCCAGCAGTGAAGGGGCACGGCCATTCACCGGGGAGCTGTTTTTT
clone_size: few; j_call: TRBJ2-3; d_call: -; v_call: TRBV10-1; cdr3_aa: CASSAYRASGTDTQYF; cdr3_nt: TGCGCCAGCAGTGCGTACAGGGCATCCGGGACAGATACGCAGTATTTT
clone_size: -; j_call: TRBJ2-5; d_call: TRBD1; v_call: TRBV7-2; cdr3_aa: CASSLGQGWETQYF; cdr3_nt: TGTGCCAGCAGCTTAGGACAGGGGTGGGAGACCCAGTACTTC
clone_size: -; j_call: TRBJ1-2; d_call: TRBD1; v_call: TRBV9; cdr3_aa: CASSGRSGQFLYGYTF; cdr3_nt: TGTGCCAGCAGCGGAAGGTCGGGACAGTTCCTCTATGGCTACACCTTC
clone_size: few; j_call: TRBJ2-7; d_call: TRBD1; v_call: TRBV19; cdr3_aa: CASSGTGGQGEQYF; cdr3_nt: TGTGCCAGTAGTGGGACAGGGGGACAGGGCGAGCAGTACTTC
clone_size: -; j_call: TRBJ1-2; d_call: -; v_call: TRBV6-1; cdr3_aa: CASSEASPANYGYTF; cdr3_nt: TGTGCCAGCAGTGAAGCATCCCCCGCTAACTATGGCTACACCTTC
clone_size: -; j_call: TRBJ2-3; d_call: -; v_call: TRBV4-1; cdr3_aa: CASSGRSGTDTQYF; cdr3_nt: TGCGCCAGCAGTGGCCGTAGCGGCACAGATACGCAGTATTTT